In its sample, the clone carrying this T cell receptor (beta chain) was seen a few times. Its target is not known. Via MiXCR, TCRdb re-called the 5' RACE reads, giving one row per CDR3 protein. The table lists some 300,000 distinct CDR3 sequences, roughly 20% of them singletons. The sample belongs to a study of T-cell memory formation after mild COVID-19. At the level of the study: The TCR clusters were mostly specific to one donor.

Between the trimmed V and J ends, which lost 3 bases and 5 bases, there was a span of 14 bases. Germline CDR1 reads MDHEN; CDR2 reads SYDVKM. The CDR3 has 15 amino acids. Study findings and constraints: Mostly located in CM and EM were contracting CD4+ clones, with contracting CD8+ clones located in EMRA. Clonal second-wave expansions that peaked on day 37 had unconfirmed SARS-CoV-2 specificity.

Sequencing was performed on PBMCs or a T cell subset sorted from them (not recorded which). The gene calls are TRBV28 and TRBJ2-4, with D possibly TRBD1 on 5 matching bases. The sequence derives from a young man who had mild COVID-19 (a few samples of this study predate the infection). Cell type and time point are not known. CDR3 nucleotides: TGTGCCAGCAGTTTGGTGGGGCAGGGCGAAAACATTCAGTACTTC. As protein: CASSLVGQGENIQYF.